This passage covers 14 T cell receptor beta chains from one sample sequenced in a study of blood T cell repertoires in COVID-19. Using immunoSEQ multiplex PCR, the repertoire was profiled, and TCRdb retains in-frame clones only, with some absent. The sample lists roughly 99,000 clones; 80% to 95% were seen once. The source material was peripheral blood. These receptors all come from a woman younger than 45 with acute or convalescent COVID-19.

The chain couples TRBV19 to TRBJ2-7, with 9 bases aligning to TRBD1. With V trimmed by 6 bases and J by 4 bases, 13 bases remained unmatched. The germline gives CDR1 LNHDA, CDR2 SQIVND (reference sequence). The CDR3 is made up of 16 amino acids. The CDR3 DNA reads TGTGCCAGTAGGACCGAAGCGACAGGGGGTCGATACGAGCAGTACTTC. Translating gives CASRTEATGGRYEQYF.

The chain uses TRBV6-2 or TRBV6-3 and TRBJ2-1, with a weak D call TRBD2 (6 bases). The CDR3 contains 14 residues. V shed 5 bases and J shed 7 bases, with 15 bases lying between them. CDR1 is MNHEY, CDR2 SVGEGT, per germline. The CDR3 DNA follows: TGTGCCAGCAGTCCCTGGGACTTTTCGAATGAGCAGTTCTTC. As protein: CASSPWDFSNEQFF.

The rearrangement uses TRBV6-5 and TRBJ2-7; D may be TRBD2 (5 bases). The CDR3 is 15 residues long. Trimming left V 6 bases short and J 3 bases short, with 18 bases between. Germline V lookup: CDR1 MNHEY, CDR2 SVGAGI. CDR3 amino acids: CASSREAGPHYEQYF. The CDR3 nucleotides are TGTGCCAGCAGCCGGGAAGCCGGGCCGCACTACGAGCAGTACTTC.

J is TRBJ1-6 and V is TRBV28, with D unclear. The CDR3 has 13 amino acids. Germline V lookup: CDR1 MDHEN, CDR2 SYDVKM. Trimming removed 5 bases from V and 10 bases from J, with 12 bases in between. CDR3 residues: CASSAGRHSPLHF. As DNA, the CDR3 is TGTGCCAGCAGTGCTGGGAGACACTCACCCCTCCACTTT.

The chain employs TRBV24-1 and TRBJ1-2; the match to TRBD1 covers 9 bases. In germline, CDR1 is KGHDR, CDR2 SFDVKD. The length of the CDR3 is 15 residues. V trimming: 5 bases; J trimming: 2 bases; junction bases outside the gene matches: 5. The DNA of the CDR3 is TGTGCCACCAGTGCAGGGGACAGGGTGAACTATGGCTACACCTTC. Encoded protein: CATSAGDRVNYGYTF.

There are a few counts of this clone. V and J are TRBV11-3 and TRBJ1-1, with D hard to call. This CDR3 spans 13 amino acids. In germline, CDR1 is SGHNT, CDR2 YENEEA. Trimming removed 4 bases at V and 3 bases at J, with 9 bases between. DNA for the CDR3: TGTGCCAGCAGCTCTATCAAGTACACTGAAGCTTTCTTT. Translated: CASSSIKYTEAFF.

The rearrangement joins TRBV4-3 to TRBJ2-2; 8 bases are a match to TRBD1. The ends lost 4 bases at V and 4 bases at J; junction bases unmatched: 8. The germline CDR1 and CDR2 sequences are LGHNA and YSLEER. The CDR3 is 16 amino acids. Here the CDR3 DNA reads TGCGCCAGCAGCCGCGGACAGGGCGCTAGCACCGGGGAGCTGTTTTTT. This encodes CASSRGQGASTGELFF.

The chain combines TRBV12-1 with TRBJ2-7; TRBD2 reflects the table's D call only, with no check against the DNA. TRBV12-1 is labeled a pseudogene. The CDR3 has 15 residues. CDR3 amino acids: CANLAQSGRSYEQYF. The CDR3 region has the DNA TGTGCCAACCTAGCGCAAAGCGGTAGGTCCTACGAGCAGTACTTC.

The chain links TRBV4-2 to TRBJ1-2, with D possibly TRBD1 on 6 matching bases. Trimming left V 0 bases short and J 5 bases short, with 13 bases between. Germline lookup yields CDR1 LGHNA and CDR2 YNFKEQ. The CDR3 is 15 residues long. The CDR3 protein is CASSQDLQGGYGYTF. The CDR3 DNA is TGTGCCAGCAGCCAAGATTTACAGGGCGGGTATGGCTACACCTTC.

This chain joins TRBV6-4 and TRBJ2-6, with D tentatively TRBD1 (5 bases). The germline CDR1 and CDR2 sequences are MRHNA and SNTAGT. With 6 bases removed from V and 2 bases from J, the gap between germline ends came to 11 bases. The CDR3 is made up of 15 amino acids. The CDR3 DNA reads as TGTGCCAGCAGCCCGGTGGGGCCTGGGGCCAACGTCCTGACTTTC. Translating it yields CASSPVGPGANVLTF.

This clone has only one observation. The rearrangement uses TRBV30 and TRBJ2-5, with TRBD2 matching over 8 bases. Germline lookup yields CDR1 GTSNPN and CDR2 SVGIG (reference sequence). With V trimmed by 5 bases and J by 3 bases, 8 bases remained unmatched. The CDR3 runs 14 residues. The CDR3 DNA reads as TGTGCCTGGGGAACTAGCGGAGTAAAAGAGACCCAGTACTTC. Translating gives CAWGTSGVKETQYF.

CDR3 loop: CASSSPAGGATEAFF. The CDR3 DNA is TGTGCCAGCAGCTCCCCCGCGGGAGGGGCGACTGAAGCTTTCTTT. The genes are TRBV7-9 and TRBJ1-1; tentative D call: TRBD1 (5 bases). Trimming removed 4 bases at V and 5 bases at J, with 17 bases between. The germline V gene has CDR1 SEHNR and CDR2 FQNEAQ (reference sequence). The CDR3 contains 15 residues. Full variable domain (rest looked up from reference TRBV7-9 and TRBJ1-1): DTGVSQNPRHKITKRGQNVTFRCDPISEHNRLYWYRQTLGQGPEFLTYFQNEAQLEKSRLLSDRFSAERPKGSFSTLEIQRTEQGDSAMYLCASSSPAGGATEAFFGQGTRLTVV.

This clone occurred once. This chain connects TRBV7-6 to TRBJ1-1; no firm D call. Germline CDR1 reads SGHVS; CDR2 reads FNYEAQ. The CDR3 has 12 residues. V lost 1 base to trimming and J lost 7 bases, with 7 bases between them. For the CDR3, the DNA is TGTGCCAGCAGCTTAGGGGCATATGAAGCTTTCTTT. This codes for CASSLGAYEAFF.

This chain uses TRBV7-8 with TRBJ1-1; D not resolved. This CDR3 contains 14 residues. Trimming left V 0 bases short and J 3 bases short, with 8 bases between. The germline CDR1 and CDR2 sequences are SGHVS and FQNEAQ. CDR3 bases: TGTGCCAGCAGCTTAGCTGCTCGGTACACTGAAGCTTTCTTT. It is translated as CASSLAARYTEAFF.